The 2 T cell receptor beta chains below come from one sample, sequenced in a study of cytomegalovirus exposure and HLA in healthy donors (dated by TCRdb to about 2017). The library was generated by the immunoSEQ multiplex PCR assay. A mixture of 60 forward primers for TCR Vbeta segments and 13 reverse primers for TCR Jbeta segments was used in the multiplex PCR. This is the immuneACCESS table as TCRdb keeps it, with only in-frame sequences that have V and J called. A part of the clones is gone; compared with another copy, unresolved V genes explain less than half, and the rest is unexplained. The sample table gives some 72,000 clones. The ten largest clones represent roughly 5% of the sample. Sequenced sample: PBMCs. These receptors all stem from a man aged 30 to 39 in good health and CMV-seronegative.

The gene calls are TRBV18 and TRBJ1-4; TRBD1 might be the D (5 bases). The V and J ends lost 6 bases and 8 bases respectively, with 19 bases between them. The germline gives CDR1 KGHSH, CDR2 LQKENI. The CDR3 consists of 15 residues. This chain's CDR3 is CASSRLQGWSEKLFF. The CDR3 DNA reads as TGTGCCAGCTCCCGTCTGCAGGGATGGTCGGAAAAACTGTTTTTT.

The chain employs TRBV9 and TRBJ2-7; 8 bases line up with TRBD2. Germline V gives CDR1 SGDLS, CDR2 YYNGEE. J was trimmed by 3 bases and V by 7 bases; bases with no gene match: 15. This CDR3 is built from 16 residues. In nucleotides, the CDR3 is TGTGCCAGCTCTATCGGGGGGGGGCGCGGTGTCTACGAGCAGTACTTC. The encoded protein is CASSIGGGRGVYEQYF.